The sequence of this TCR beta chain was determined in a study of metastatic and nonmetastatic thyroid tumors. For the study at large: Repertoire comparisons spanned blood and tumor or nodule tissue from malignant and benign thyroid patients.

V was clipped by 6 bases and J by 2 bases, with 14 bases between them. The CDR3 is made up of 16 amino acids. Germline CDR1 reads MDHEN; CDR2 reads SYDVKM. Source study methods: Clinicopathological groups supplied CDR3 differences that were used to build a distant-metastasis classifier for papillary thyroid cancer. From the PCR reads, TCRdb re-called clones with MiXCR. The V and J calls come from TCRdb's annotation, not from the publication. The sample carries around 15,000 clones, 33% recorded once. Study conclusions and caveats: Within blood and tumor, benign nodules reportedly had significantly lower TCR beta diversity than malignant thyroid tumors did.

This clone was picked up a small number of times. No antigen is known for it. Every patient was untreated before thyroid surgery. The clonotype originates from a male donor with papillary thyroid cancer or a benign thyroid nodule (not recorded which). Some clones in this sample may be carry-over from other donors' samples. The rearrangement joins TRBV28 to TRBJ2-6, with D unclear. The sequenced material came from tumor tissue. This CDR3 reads CASSADQVPGANVLTF. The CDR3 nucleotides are TGTGCCAGCAGCGCCGACCAAGTTCCTGGGGCCAACGTCCTGACTTTC.